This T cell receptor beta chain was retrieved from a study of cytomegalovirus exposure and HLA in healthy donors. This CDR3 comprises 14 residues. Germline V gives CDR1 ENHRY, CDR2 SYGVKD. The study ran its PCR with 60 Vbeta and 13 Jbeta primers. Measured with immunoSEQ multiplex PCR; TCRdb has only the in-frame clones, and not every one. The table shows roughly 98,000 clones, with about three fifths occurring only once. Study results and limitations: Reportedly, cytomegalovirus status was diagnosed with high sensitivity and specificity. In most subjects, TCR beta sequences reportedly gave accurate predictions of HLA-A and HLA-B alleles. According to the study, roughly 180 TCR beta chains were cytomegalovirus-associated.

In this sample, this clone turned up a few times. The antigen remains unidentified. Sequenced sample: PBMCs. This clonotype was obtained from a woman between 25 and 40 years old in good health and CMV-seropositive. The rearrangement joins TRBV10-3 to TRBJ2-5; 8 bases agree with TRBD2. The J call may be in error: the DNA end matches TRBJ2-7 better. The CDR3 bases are TGTGCCATCAGGCTAGGAGCGGGGGTCGACGAGCAGTACTTC. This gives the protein CAIRLGAGVDEQYF.